A single sample gave rise to the 21 T cell receptor beta chains below, sequenced in a study of blood T cell repertoires in COVID-19. Profiling relied on immunoSEQ multiplex PCR, and the TCRdb table lists in-frame clones only, not all of them. Counted here are around 270,000 clones, 84% occurring once; the ten biggest clones make up around 4%. The material sequenced was peripheral blood. These receptors were obtained from a man aged 55 to 70 with acute or convalescent COVID-19.

The V and J genes are TRBV6-5 and TRBJ2-1; TRBD2 aligns across 10 bases. V shed 7 bases and J 5 bases; nucleotides not matched to a gene: 8. Looked up from germline, CDR1 is MNHEY and CDR2 is SVGAGI. This CDR3 has 15 residues. CDR3 residues: CASTETSGLDNEQFF. In DNA form, the CDR3 reads TGTGCCAGCACCGAGACTAGCGGGCTAGACAATGAGCAGTTCTTC.

Remarks on this clone: Other DNA sequences in this specimen translate into the identical CDR3. This chain connects TRBV28 to TRBJ2-7; D is uncertain. Germline CDR1 MDHEN, CDR2 SYDVKM. The CDR3 length is 11 residues. V was shortened by 2 bases and J by 7 bases, with 6 bases between the two germline ends. CDR3: CASSLQREQYF. Here the CDR3 DNA reads TGTGCCAGCAGTTTACAGAGGGAGCAGTACTTC.

The chain's CDR3 is CASSEPATSGEQFF. Here the CDR3 DNA reads TGTGCCAGCAGTGAACCTGCCACTAGCGGGGAGCAGTTCTTC. The chain recombines TRBV6-1 with TRBJ2-1; 9 bases are shared with TRBD2. The CDR3 is made up of 14 amino acids. Looked up from germline, CDR1 is MNHNS and CDR2 is SASEGT. V lost 2 bases to trimming and J lost 10 bases; unmatched junction nucleotides: 6.

The gene calls are TRBV28 and TRBJ1-2, with D perhaps TRBD1 (5 bases). The CDR3 has 14 amino acids. Germline CDR1 and CDR2: MDHEN and SYDVKM. Trimming pared 5 bases from V and 0 bases from J, leaving 10 bases between. Here the CDR3 reads CASSPRGANYGYTF. The CDR3 nucleotides are TGTGCCAGCAGTCCCCGGGGGGCTAACTATGGCTACACCTTC.

The chain employs TRBV3-1 (or the pseudogene TRBV3-2) and TRBJ2-1; 16 nucleotides agree with TRBD2. After removal of 4 bases from V and 3 bases from J, the junction contained 6 bases not matched to a gene. The CDR3 extends over 18 amino acids. Germline CDR1 is LGHDT and CDR2 is YNNKEL (reference sequence). The CDR3 DNA is TGTGCCAGCAGCCGCGGGACTAGCGGGGGGGCGGTCTACAATGAGCAGTTCTTC. This gives the protein CASSRGTSGGAVYNEQFF.

This sequence joins TRBV7-9 and TRBJ1-6; 7 bases agree with TRBD1. CDR1 is SEHNR and CDR2 is FQNEAQ in the germline V gene (reference sequence). This CDR3 has 14 residues. The J segment lost 7 bases and the V segment lost 3 bases, leaving 3 bases of the junction unmatched. The CDR3 reads CASSFGQENSPLHF. The CDR3 nucleotides read TGTGCCAGCAGCTTCGGACAGGAAAATTCACCCCTCCACTTT. The full variable domain, in which reference TRBV7-9 and TRBJ1-6 provide the parts outside the CDR3, is DTGVSQNPRHKITKRGQNVTFRCDPISEHNRLYWYRQTLGQGPEFLTYFQNEAQLEKSRLLSDRFSAERPKGSFSTLEIQRTEQGDSAMYLCASSFGQENSPLHFGNGTRLTVT.

This clone was seen just once. J is TRBJ2-7 and V is TRBV9; 7 bases map to TRBD1. The CDR3 is made up of 13 amino acids. The germline CDR1 and CDR2 sequences are SGDLS and YYNGEE. Unmatched junction bases numbered 8, after V lost 4 bases and J lost 7 bases. The CDR3 spells CASSQTGVREQYF. The CDR3 nucleotides are TGTGCCAGCAGCCAAACAGGGGTGCGGGAGCAGTACTTC.

V and J are TRBV27 and TRBJ1-1, with D possibly TRBD1 on 6 matching bases. Germline CDR1 reads MNHEY; CDR2 reads SMNVEV (reference sequence). The ends were cut back, 4 bases at V and 0 bases at J, with 12 bases in the middle. The CDR3 extends over 15 amino acids. The CDR3 region is CASSYSGTLNTEAFF. CDR3 sequence (DNA): TGTGCCAGCAGTTACTCCGGGACACTGAACACTGAAGCTTTCTTT.

A remark on this clone: A junction end diverges from the germline sequence, so it may reflect a read error. The chain combines TRBV7-7 with TRBJ2-7, with TRBD1 matching over 7 bases. The CDR3 consists of 15 residues. Germline V lookup: CDR1 SSHAT, CDR2 FNYEAQ (reference sequence). DNA of the CDR3: TGTGCTAGCAGCTTAGCCCGGGACAGCCCCTACGAGCAGTACTTC. This encodes CASSLARDSPYEQYF.

This sequence joins TRBV10-1 and TRBJ2-7; 11 bases are shared with TRBD1. Germline values: CDR1 WNHNN, CDR2 SYGVQD (reference sequence). The length of the CDR3 is 14 residues. The V and J ends lost 6 bases and 5 bases, in that order; junction bases with no gene match: 6. DNA for the CDR3: TGCGCCAGCAGCGGGGGACAGGGGGTCAACGAGCAGTACTTC. This translates into CASSGGQGVNEQYF.

CDR3 sequence reads: CASSITPTSSSTDTQYF. The CDR3 DNA sequence: TGTGCCAGTAGTATCACCCCGACTAGCAGTAGCACAGATACGCAGTATTTT. The chain has TRBV19 and TRBJ2-3, with 7 bases fitting TRBD2. V lost 3 bases, J lost 0 bases, and 9 bases stayed unmatched. The CDR3 has 17 residues. CDR1 and CDR2 from the germline V gene are LNHDA and SQIVND (reference sequence).

V and J are TRBV3-1 (or the pseudogene TRBV3-2) and TRBJ2-1, with D unclear. This CDR3 has 17 residues. Germline CDR1 is LGHDT and CDR2 is YNNKEL (reference sequence). V shed 0 bases and J shed 0 bases, with 12 bases lying between them. The CDR3 protein is CASSQDPARSSYNEQFF. In DNA form, the CDR3 reads TGTGCCAGCAGCCAAGATCCCGCGCGTAGCTCCTACAATGAGCAGTTCTTC.

This rearrangement joins TRBV4-2 to TRBJ2-2, with D possibly matching TRBD2 (6 bases). In germline, CDR1 is LGHNA, CDR2 YNFKEQ. Trimming stripped 0 bases from V and 4 bases from J, with 15 bases between. The length of the CDR3 is 17 residues. CDR3 sequence (DNA): TGTGCCAGCAGCCAAGATCGGGCTAGCGTTAGCACCGGGGAGCTGTTTTTT. It encodes CASSQDRASVSTGELFF.

The chain has TRBV4-3 and TRBJ2-1, with a weak D call TRBD2 (6 bases). CDR1 and CDR2 (germline): LGHNA, YSLEER. This CDR3 is 12 amino acids long. V was pared by 3 bases and J by 8 bases, with 8 bases between. The CDR3 DNA reads TGCGCCAGCAGCCACGGAGGGGATGAGCAGTTCTTC. This translates into CASSHGGDEQFF.

The chain is built from TRBV3-1 (or the pseudogene TRBV3-2) and TRBJ1-1, with unresolved D. CDR1 is LGHDT and CDR2 is YNNKEL in the germline V gene (reference sequence). The CDR3 has 12 residues. V was trimmed by 1 base and J by 6 bases, leaving 6 bases between them. The DNA of the CDR3 is TGTGCCAGCAGCCAAGTGGGCGCTGAAGCTTTCTTT. Translating it yields CASSQVGAEAFF.

This sequence joins TRBV3-1 (or the pseudogene TRBV3-2) and TRBJ2-3; a possible D gene is TRBD2 (6 bases). Trimming left V 3 bases short and J 3 bases short, with 19 bases between. This CDR3 has 17 residues. The germline V gene encodes CDR1 LGHDT and CDR2 YNNKEL (reference sequence). CDR3 DNA sequence: TGTGCCAGCAGCCACGTTCTAAGGGACTGGATTACAGATACGCAGTATTTT. It is translated as CASSHVLRDWITDTQYF.

The chain couples TRBV28 to TRBJ1-6; D perhaps matches TRBD1 (5 bases). Germline CDR1 is MDHEN and CDR2 is SYDVKM. The CDR3 consists of 16 residues. Trimming removed 6 bases at V and 7 bases at J, with 19 bases between. The CDR3 sequence is CASRLHGRRGNSPLHF. The CDR3 DNA is TGTGCCAGCAGACTCCATGGACGGCGGGGGAATTCACCCCTCCACTTT. The full variable domain, in which reference TRBV28 and TRBJ1-6 provide the parts outside the CDR3, is DVKVTQSSRYLVKRTGEKVFLECVQDMDHENMFWYRQDPGLGLRLIYFSYDVKMKEKGDIPEGYSVSREKKERFSLILESASTNQTSMYLCASRLHGRRGNSPLHFGNGTRLTVT.

The chain combines TRBV11-3 with TRBJ2-7, with 9 bases fitting TRBD2. The CDR3 has 15 residues. Germline V lookup: CDR1 SGHNT, CDR2 YENEEA. The V and J ends lost 4 bases and 3 bases, in that order; junction bases with no gene match: 7. The CDR3 sequence: CASSSSTSGHYEQYF. The CDR3 nucleotides read TGTGCCAGCAGCTCTTCGACTAGCGGCCACTACGAGCAGTACTTC.

The rearrangement uses TRBV5-1 and TRBJ1-2; D gene unclear. Germline V gives CDR1 SGHRS, CDR2 YFSETQ. The CDR3 is 14 residues long. Trimming took off 0 bases at V and 2 bases at J, with 8 bases between the two ends. In DNA, the CDR3 is TGCGCCAGCAGCTTGGACTGGCGGAACTATGGCTACACCTTC. Its translation: CASSLDWRNYGYTF. The full variable domain, with the rest looked up from reference TRBV5-1 and TRBJ1-2, is KAGVTQTPRYLIKTRGQQVTLSCSPISGHRSVSWYQQTPGQGLQFLFEYFSETQRNKGNFPGRFSGRQFSNSRSEMNVSTLELGDSALYLCASSLDWRNYGYTFGSGTRLTVV.

The rearrangement joins TRBV28 to TRBJ2-2; D might be TRBD2 (5 bases). The V gene lost 6 bases and the J gene lost 5 bases, with 16 bases spanning the gap. The CDR3 has 15 residues. Germline CDR1 and CDR2: MDHEN and SYDVKM. The CDR3 DNA reads as TGTGCCAGCAGGCCTAATGAGGGAAGGACCGGGGAGCTGTTTTTT. This encodes CASRPNEGRTGELFF.

The chain combines TRBV7-2 with TRBJ1-2; D possibly corresponds to TRBD1 (5 bases). CDR1 and CDR2 from the germline V gene are SGHTA and FQGNSA. This CDR3 is 15 amino acids long. V was clipped by 0 bases and J by 5 bases, with 13 bases between them. CDR3 sequence (DNA): TGTGCCAGCAGCTTAGCGGCGGGCGGGGGATATGGCTACACCTTC. As protein: CASSLAAGGGYGYTF.